The 24 T cell receptor beta chains below come from one sample, sequenced in a study of cytomegalovirus exposure and HLA in healthy donors. PCR primers comprised 60 Vbeta and 13 Jbeta primers. TCRdb keeps only in-frame clones here, not all; method: immunoSEQ multiplex PCR. The sample is made up of approximately 170,000 clones, and the top ten hold around 0.8% of it. Sequenced: PBMCs. The receptors originated from a woman between 18 and 29 years old in good health and CMV-seropositive.

The chain couples TRBV6-1 to TRBJ1-6; maybe TRBD1 (6 bases). The CDR3 covers 15 residues. The V end lost 0 bases, the J end lost 7 bases, and 10 bases lay between the germline ends. Germline V gene lookup returns CDR1 MNHNS and CDR2 SASEGT. The CDR3 coding sequence is TGTGCCAGCAGTGAAGCGCCAGGGGAAAATTCACCCCTCCACTTT. As protein: CASSEAPGENSPLHF.

CDR3 loop: CSVEGERSYGYTF. The CDR3 nucleotides read TGCAGCGTTGAAGGAGAAAGAAGCTATGGCTACACCTTC. The V call is TRBV29-1, the J call TRBJ1-2; no reliable D call. The CDR3 has 13 amino acids. Germline V gene sequence: CDR1 SQVTM, CDR2 ANQGSEA. Trimming cost V 1 base and J 4 bases, with 10 bases left between them.

The CDR3 loop reads CASSRPGAGGYTF. DNA of the CDR3: TGTGCCAGCAGCCGCCCAGGGGCGGGTGGCTACACCTTC. This chain joins TRBV14 and TRBJ1-2; possible D gene TRBD1, 6 bases. CDR1 and CDR2 (germline): SGHDN, FVKESK. The CDR3 sequence is 13 residues long. V was cut by 4 bases and J by 7 bases, with 13 bases left in between.

This chain joins TRBV5-1 and TRBJ1-3; D is undetermined. The CDR3 has 17 residues. Germline values: CDR1 SGHRS, CDR2 YFSETQ. V dropped 0 bases and J dropped 0 bases, with 13 bases sitting between them. CDR3 coding DNA: TGCGCCAGCAGCTTGGAACCGGTCGGGAGCTCTGGAAACACCATATATTTT. As protein: CASSLEPVGSSGNTIYF.

V gene TRBV9 combines with J gene TRBJ1-5; possibly TRBD1 for D (5 bases). Between the trimmed V and J ends, which lost 3 bases and 7 bases, there was a span of 14 bases. The V gene's germline CDR1 is SGDLS and CDR2 YYNGEE. The CDR3 totals 14 residues. The CDR3 DNA reads TGTGCCAGCAGCGCCTTCGGTGGGGGGCAGCCCCAGCATTTT. It specifies CASSAFGGGQPQHF.

V usage is TRBV27 and J usage is TRBJ2-7; D possibly corresponds to TRBD1 (5 bases). The germline CDR1 and CDR2 sequences are MNHEY and SMNVEV (reference sequence). The CDR3 loop spans 16 amino acids. Trimming cost V 0 bases and J 2 bases, with 14 bases left between them. The CDR3 DNA reads as TGTGCCAGCAGTTTATCGTTAGGGGCCCTAACCTACGAGCAGTACTTC. Encoded protein: CASSLSLGALTYEQYF.

The V call is TRBV11-2, the J call TRBJ1-6, with D possibly matching TRBD1 (6 bases). The CDR3 length is 17 residues. Germline V CDR1 and CDR2: SGHAT, FQNNGV. V lost 5 bases to trimming and J lost 4 bases, with 18 bases between them. CDR3 loop: CASSPLKTGRYNSPLHF. CDR3 nucleotides: TGTGCCAGCAGCCCCCTGAAGACAGGCCGATATAATTCACCCCTCCACTTT.

V gene TRBV30 combines with J gene TRBJ2-5; TRBD1 is a possible D gene (6 bases). CDR3 length equals 13 residues. V lost 0 bases, J lost 11 bases, and 16 bases lay in between. Germline-derived CDR1 and CDR2 are GTSNPN and SVGIG (reference sequence). For the CDR3, the DNA is TGTGCCTGGAGTGTAAGTGTAGAGGGGGAGCAGTACTTC. Protein: CAWSVSVEGEQYF.

The chain joins TRBV9 to TRBJ2-5; the match to TRBD2 covers 9 bases. The CDR3 is 18 residues long. V lost 0 bases and J lost 0; bases outside the gene matches: 9. Germline V lookup: CDR1 SGDLS, CDR2 YYNGEE. CDR3 region: CASSVDPPTSGYQETQYF. As DNA, the CDR3 is TGTGCCAGCAGCGTAGATCCCCCTACTAGCGGGTACCAAGAGACCCAGTACTTC.

V usage is TRBV6-5 and J usage is TRBJ1-2, with 8 bases identical to TRBD1. Germline assignment: CDR1 MNHEY and CDR2 SVGAGI. The CDR3 sequence is 15 residues long. Germline trimming cut 2 bases from V and 8 bases from J; bases unmatched to any gene: 10. DNA of the CDR3: TGTGCCAGCAGTTACGGCTCGACAGGGGCCCTGGGCTACACCTTC. Amino acids: CASSYGSTGALGYTF.

This rearrangement joins TRBV11-3 to TRBJ2-1; D perhaps matches TRBD2 (6 bases). Germline CDR1 and CDR2: SGHNT and YENEEA. This CDR3 has 13 amino acids. V was trimmed by 0 bases and J by 9 bases, leaving 9 bases between them. In DNA form, the CDR3 reads TGTGCCAGCAGCTTAGAGACTAGTTCTGAGCAGTTCTTC. Encoded protein: CASSLETSSEQFF.

This rearrangement joins TRBV6-6 to TRBJ2-2, with a tentative D call TRBD1 (7 bases). The germline V and J ends were trimmed by 11 bases and 7 bases, with 17 bases remaining between them. The CDR3 spans 13 residues. Germline values: CDR1 MNHNY, CDR2 SVGAGI (reference sequence). In DNA form, the CDR3 reads TGTGCCGGCGTTAACAGGGGAGGCGGGGAGCTGTTTTTT. This codes for CAGVNRGGGELFF.

V gene TRBV18 combines with J gene TRBJ1-2, with a weak D call TRBD1 (6 bases). Trimming removed 5 bases at V and 7 bases at J, with 23 bases between. Germline-derived CDR1 and CDR2 are KGHSH and LQKENI. The CDR3 is 16 residues long. In DNA, the CDR3 is TGTGCCAGCTCAAACCCCTCCAGGGGAGGGACGCGTGGCTACACCTTC. This gives the protein CASSNPSRGGTRGYTF. The full variable domain, its missing parts supplied by reference TRBV18 and TRBJ1-2, is NAGVMQNPRHLVRRRGQEARLRCSPMKGHSHVYWYRQLPEEGLKFMVYLQKENIIDESGMPKERFSAEFPKEGPSILRIQQVVRGDSAAYFCASSNPSRGGTRGYTFGSGTRLTVV.

This rearrangement joins TRBV5-6 to TRBJ2-1, with 7 bases aligning to TRBD2. V was pared by 5 bases and J by 1 base, with 6 bases of the junction left unmatched. The CDR3 is made up of 15 amino acids. The germline V gene has CDR1 SGHDT and CDR2 YYEEEE. The CDR3: CASSLRGGSYNEQFF. The CDR3 coding sequence is TGTGCCAGCAGTTTGAGGGGAGGGTCCTACAATGAGCAGTTCTTC.

The chain links TRBV10-3 to TRBJ2-5, with D possibly matching TRBD1 (6 bases). V dropped 4 bases and J dropped 6 bases, with 12 bases sitting between them. CDR1 and CDR2 from the germline V gene are ENHRY and SYGVKD. CDR3 length: 13 residues. The CDR3 DNA reads TGTGCCATCAGTGGACAGGACGGGCAGACCCAGTACTTC. It translates to CAISGQDGQTQYF.

The rearrangement uses TRBV11-2 and TRBJ1-1; D is perhaps TRBD1 (6 bases). V lost 2 bases, J lost 4 bases, and 20 bases lay in between. This CDR3 is built from 17 residues. The germline CDR1 and CDR2 sequences are SGHAT and FQNNGV. This CDR3 is CASSLNWGQGRGTEAFF. CDR3 coding DNA: TGTGCCAGCAGCTTAAATTGGGGGCAGGGGAGAGGCACTGAAGCTTTCTTT.

As regards this clone: One end of the junction does not line up with germline, which may come from a read error. This chain uses TRBV7-9 with TRBJ2-1; TRBD2 matches at 7 bases. This CDR3 has 16 amino acids. CDR1 and CDR2 (germline): SEHNR, FQNEAQ (reference sequence). CDR3 nucleotide sequence: TGTGCCAGCAGCTTATCCTGGACTAGTGATCACAATGAGCAGCTCTTC. It yields the protein CASSLSWTSDHNEQLF.

This rearrangement joins TRBV7-6 to TRBJ2-7, with TRBD1 matching over 10 bases. V trimming: 5 bases; J trimming: 2 bases; junction bases outside the gene matches: 6. Germline CDR1 and CDR2: SGHVS and FNYEAQ. The CDR3 is 15 residues long. This CDR3 reads CASSLGQGLAYEQYF. The CDR3, as DNA: TGTGCCAGCAGCCTGGGACAGGGGCTCGCCTACGAGCAGTACTTC. Using reference TRBV7-6 and TRBJ2-7 for the parts outside the CDR3, the full variable domain is GAGVSQSPRYKVTKRGQDVALRCDPISGHVSLYWYRQALGQGPEFLTYFNYEAQQDKSGLPNDRFSAERPEGSISTLTIQRTEQRDSAMYRCASSLGQGLAYEQYFGPGTRLTVT.

The chain combines TRBV19 with TRBJ1-1; D ambiguous. The V gene lost 8 bases and the J gene lost 4 bases, with 17 bases spanning the gap. The CDR3 covers 14 residues. CDR1 and CDR2 from the germline V gene are LNHDA and SQIVND (reference sequence). Here the CDR3 reads CASHPEVASTEAFF. CDR3 nucleotides: TGTGCCAGTCATCCAGAGGTGGCTAGCACTGAAGCTTTCTTT.

The genes are TRBV29-1 and TRBJ1-2; 8 nucleotides match TRBD1. V shed 5 bases, J shed 7 bases, and the junction held 18 bases outside the gene matches. Germline V gene sequence: CDR1 SQVTM, CDR2 ANQGSEA. CDR3 length: 16 amino acids. CDR3: CSVLSGGAKGRIGYTF. In nucleotides, the CDR3 is TGCAGCGTTCTTTCAGGGGGCGCTAAGGGGAGGATTGGCTACACCTTC.

The chain combines TRBV7-9 with TRBJ2-3; D call uncertain. Germline V gene data show CDR1 as SEHNR and CDR2 as FQNEAQ (reference sequence). Trimming cost V 1 base and J 7 bases, with 9 bases left between them. The CDR3 extends over 13 amino acids. The CDR3 nucleotides are TGTGCCAGCAGCTTAGGAGGAGTGAATACGCAGTATTTT. Protein: CASSLGGVNTQYF.

The genes are TRBV5-6 and TRBJ1-1, with a possible D match to TRBD1 (5 bases). CDR1 and CDR2 from the germline V gene are SGHDT and YYEEEE. The CDR3 extends over 13 amino acids. The ends were cut back, 3 bases at V and 4 bases at J, with 10 bases in the middle. DNA of the CDR3: TGTGCCAGCAGCTGGGGGGTAGGCACTGAAGCTTTCTTT. It specifies CASSWGVGTEAFF.

The chain has TRBV27 and TRBJ1-2; 9 nucleotides agree with TRBD1. CDR3 length: 15 residues. Per the germline V gene, CDR1 is MNHEY and CDR2 is SMNVEV (reference sequence). Unmatched junction bases numbered 8, after V lost 3 bases and J lost 6 bases. CDR3 residues: CASSLGRDREHGYTF. CDR3 DNA sequence: TGTGCCAGCAGTTTGGGACGGGACAGGGAACATGGCTACACCTTC.

The chain employs TRBV18 and TRBJ1-2, with TRBD1 as a possible D gene (5 bases). The length of the CDR3 is 14 residues. The germline V gene encodes CDR1 KGHSH and CDR2 LQKENI. Trimming left V 2 bases short and J 2 bases short, with 9 bases between. The CDR3 DNA follows: TGTGCCAGCTCACCAAAGAGGACAAACTATGGCTACACCTTC. It specifies CASSPKRTNYGYTF.